This TCR beta chain derives from a study of cytomegalovirus exposure and HLA in healthy donors. Regarding the study as a whole: Judged likely to be a sequencing artifact was a cluster of highly shared sequence variants.

Germline V gene sequence: CDR1 SGHDT, CDR2 YYEEEE. The CDR3 length is 15 residues. The junction had 4 bases not matched to a gene; V was cut back by 3 bases and J by 3 bases. Turning to this clone: Its target is not known.

PCR employed 60 Vbeta and 13 Jbeta primers. Assay: immunoSEQ multiplex PCR; the TCRdb copy retains only in-frame clones and omits some. The data hold roughly 200,000 clones, with roughly three quarters observed a single time. This chain joins TRBV5-6 and TRBJ1-5; 9 bases agree with TRBD1. Sequences were obtained from PBMCs. The source of this sequence is a male donor in good health and CMV-seronegative. The DNA of the CDR3 is TGTGCCAGCAGCTCGGGGACAGGGTTCAATCAGCCCCAGCATTTT. Amino acids: CASSSGTGFNQPQHF.